This T cell receptor (beta chain) is from a study of T cell responses to AZD1222 COVID-19 vaccine. General study findings and limits: There were mostly white British donors and more females than males, and clonal diversity was possibly underestimated. Samples come after the peak T cell response, not at day 14. There were vaccine-associated CD4 TCRs across spike, dominant at 160-218 and 743-854.

TCRdb's copy holds only in-frame clones and misses some; the assay was immunoSEQ multiplex PCR. This sample has tens of thousands of clones, with 65% to 85% found just once. Details on this clone: Its antigen is as yet unknown.

This TCR was recovered from an adult who received the AZD1222 COVID-19 vaccine. Sequencing was performed on peripheral blood, taken 28 days after the second AZD1222 dose.

CDR3 sequence reads: CASSLGTSGRSIQYF. Here the CDR3 DNA reads TGTGCCAGTAGTCTCGGGACTAGCGGGAGGTCGATCCAGTACTTC. V is TRBV19 and J is TRBJ2-5; TRBD2 matches 15 bases. The CDR3 spans 15 residues. CDR1 is LNHDA, CDR2 SQIVND, per germline (reference sequence). V dropped 5 bases and J dropped 10; count of bases not matched to a gene: 8.